A selection of T cell receptor beta chains follows, all from one sample in a study of T cells in Graves' hyperthyroidism and ophthalmopathy. MiXCR, applied by TCRdb to the multiplex PCR reads, yields one record per CDR3 protein. Altogether 200,000 to 250,000 distinct CDR3 sequences are present, 17% being singletons, with the ten largest covering 50%. The sequenced material came from blood. These receptors came from a man aged 50-60 years with Graves' hyperthyroidism. The CDR3 runs from the conserved cysteine through the conserved F or W. The order of the fields is D gene, CDR3 length, J gene, V gene, clone size, CDR3 DNA, CDR3 protein. The D gene is left open where the match is weak. A row's size may be missing; if present it is once, few, many or a size class.

NA 13 TRBJ1-1 TRBV7-2 NA TGTGCCAGCAGCTTCTCCAGTACCACTGAAGCCTTCTTT CASSFSSTTEAFF
TRBD2 15 TRBJ2-1 TRBV20-1 many TGCAGTGCTAGTCTTGGCGGGAGGGCCCTGAATGAGCAGTTCTTC CSASLGGRALNEQFF
TRBD2 15 TRBJ2-7 TRBV20-1 many TGCAGCGTAGAGGGGGCGACTAGCGGTACCTACGAGCAGTACTTC CSVEGATSGTYEQYF
NA 14 TRBJ1-3 TRBV7-2 many TGTGCCAGCAGCCGAGTGAGATCTGGAAACACCATATATTTT CASSRVRSGNTIYF
TRBD1 13 TRBJ1-1 TRBV30 many TGTGCCTGGAGTGGGACAGGGAACACTGAAGCTTTCTTT CAWSGTGNTEAFF
TRBD2 14 TRBJ2-1 TRBV10-3 many TGTGCCATCAGTGCGGGGGGGGAGAACTATGAGCAGTTCTTC CAISAGGENYEQFF
TRBD2 16 TRBJ2-5 TRBV28 many TGTGCCAGCAGTTTTGAAGGGCGGGAGACGGAAGAGACCCAGTACTTC CASSFEGRETEETQYF
NA 17 TRBJ2-1 TRBV24-1 NA TGTGCCACCAGTGAGACTACCCTAGGCGCCCAAGCAAGAGAGCAGTTCTTC CATSETTLGAQAREQFF
NA 14 TRBJ1-4 TRBV20-1 many TGCAGTGCTCAGAGGGGACCGCTTAATGAAAAACTGTTTTTT CSAQRGPLNEKLFF
NA 18 TRBJ1-2 TRBV4-1 NA TGCGCCAGCAGCCACCTAGGACAAGGGCGAAGGGGGTTGATCGGCTACACCTTC CASSHLGQGRRGLIGYTF
TRBD2 15 TRBJ2-5 TRBV7-6 NA TGTGCCAGCAGCCAAAGTGGCGGGAGGTTAGGGACCCAGTACTTC CASSQSGGRLGTQYF
NA 13 TRBJ2-1 TRBV12-3/TRBV12-4 many TGTGCCAGCAGTTCCACCCTTTACAATGAGCAGTTCTTC CASSSTLYNEQFF
NA 14 TRBJ1-1 TRBV6-4 many TGTGCCAGCAGCCCCGGGGGCGTGAACACTGAAGCTTTCTTT CASSPGGVNTEAFF
NA 14 TRBJ2-3 TRBV6-1 many TGTGCCAGCAGGACAGACTTCAGCACAGATACGCAGTATTTT CASRTDFSTDTQYF
TRBD1 14 TRBJ1-4 TRBV20-1 many TGCAGTGCTAGATCTGGACAGGAGGATGAAAAACTGTTTTTT CSARSGQEDEKLFF
NA 13 TRBJ2-7 TRBV29-1 few TGCAGCGTTGGAAGGGGAGGAACCTACGAGCAGTACTTC CSVGRGGTYEQYF
TRBD1 17 TRBJ1-5 TRBV27 many TGTGCCAGCAGTTGGGGGACAGGGAGGTATAGCAATCAGCCCCAGCATTTT CASSWGTGRYSNQPQHF
NA 14 TRBJ1-6 TRBV12-3/TRBV12-4 few TGTGCCAGCAGTTCACAGATGGATAATTCACCCCTCCACTTT CASSSQMDNSPLHF
NA 12 TRBJ2-5 TRBV2 many TGTGCCAGCAGTGACTGGGGAGAGACCCAGTACTTC CASSDWGETQYF
TRBD1 16 TRBJ2-1 TRBV18 many TGTGCCAGCTCACCCTCAGGGGGCGGTGCCCCCGATGAGCAGTTCTTC CASSPSGGGAPDEQFF
TRBD1 14 TRBJ1-2 TRBV6-1 NA TGTGCCAGCAGTGGGATACAGGGGAACTATGGCTACACCTTC CASSGIQGNYGYTF
NA 14 TRBJ2-2 TRBV11-1 many TGTGCCAGCAGCTTAGTGCTAGCCTCTGGGGAGCTGTTTTTT CASSLVLASGELFF
TRBD2 13 TRBJ2-7 TRBV10-3 many TGTGCCATCAGTGTAGCGGGAGGTCTCGAGCAGTACTTC CAISVAGGLEQYF
TRBD2 16 TRBJ2-7 TRBV11-2 many TGTGCCAGCAGCTTAGATCAGGATAGCGGGTTTTACGAGCAGTACTTC CASSLDQDSGFYEQYF
TRBD2 15 TRBJ2-1 TRBV18 NA TGTGCCAGCTCACCAGAGCTTGCGGGAGTCCATGAGCAGTTCTTC CASSPELAGVHEQFF
NA 16 TRBJ2-5 TRBV11-3 many TGTGCCAGCAGTCCCCGACCTACAGGGTCCCAAGAGACCCAGTACTTC CASSPRPTGSQETQYF
NA 14 TRBJ2-1 TRBV5-1 many TGCGCCAGCAGCTTGGACAGGCCGGACAATGAGCAGTTCTTC CASSLDRPDNEQFF
TRBD1 14 TRBJ2-7 TRBV28 NA TGTGCCAGCAGCCCGACAGGGTTATCGCACGAGCAGTACTTC CASSPTGLSHEQYF
NA 11 TRBJ2-1 TRBV7-2 many TGTGCCAGCAGGTCCGGAGATGAGCAGTTCTTC CASRSGDEQFF
TRBD2 13 TRBJ2-4 TRBV11-2 many TGTGCCAGCAGCCTGGGGAGGGTCAACATTCAGTACTTC CASSLGRVNIQYF
TRBD1 18 TRBJ2-1 TRBV7-9 few TGTGCCAGCAGCAACCGGGACAGGGGCCCCGGCTCCTACAATGAGCAGTTCTTC CASSNRDRGPGSYNEQFF
NA 15 TRBJ2-3 TRBV6-2/TRBV6-3 NA TGTGCCAGCAGTACCCGGGGACTGCACAAGGATACGCAGTATTTT CASSTRGLHKDTQYF
TRBD2 14 TRBJ2-1 TRBV4-1 few TGCGCCAGCAGCCGCCTAGCGGGAGTGAATGAGCAGTTCTTC CASSRLAGVNEQFF
TRBD2 13 TRBJ2-7 TRBV28 NA TGTGCCAGCAGTGCCTTAAGCGGGAGCGAGCAGTACTTC CASSALSGSEQYF
TRBD2 16 TRBJ2-7 TRBV7-9 many TGTGCCAGCAGCTTTACGAGGCTAGCGGGAGTCGACGAGCAGTACTTC CASSFTRLAGVDEQYF
TRBD2 14 TRBJ2-2 TRBV6-1 many TGTGCCAGCACCGGGAGGTGGGACACCGGGGAGCTGTTTTTT CASTGRWDTGELFF
NA 14 TRBJ1-3 TRBV5-1 NA TGCGCCAGCAGCTTGGCGGGGTATGGAAACACCATATATTTT CASSLAGYGNTIYF
NA 12 TRBJ2-7 TRBV29-1 few TGCAGCGTTGGCCTGGACAGCTACGAGCAGTACTTC CSVGLDSYEQYF
TRBD2 15 TRBJ2-5 TRBV28 NA TGTGCCAGCAGTTTTCTAGGGGCGCGGGGGGAGACCCAGTACTTC CASSFLGARGETQYF
NA 14 TRBJ2-1 TRBV19 few TGTGCCAGTAGCCAGGGGTACTCTGTCAATGAGCAGTTCTTC CASSQGYSVNEQFF
NA 12 TRBJ1-5 TRBV20-1 many TGCAGTGCTAAAGGGGGCAATCAGCCCCAGCATTTT CSAKGGNQPQHF
NA 15 TRBJ1-5 TRBV30 many NA CAWASGQGVNQPQHF
TRBD2 16 TRBJ2-7 TRBV5-5 NA TGTGCCAGCAGCCCGCGAGCGGCGGGAGCCCCCTACGAGCAGTACTTC CASSPRAAGAPYEQYF
TRBD2 15 TRBJ2-1 TRBV20-1 few TGCAGTGCTAGAGATCCTAGCGGGAGATACAATGAGCAGTTCTTC CSARDPSGRYNEQFF
NA 16 TRBJ1-5 TRBV20-1 few TGCAGTGCTAGAGCCCTTGTGGGGGCTCGCAATCAGCCCCAGCATTTT CSARALVGARNQPQHF
TRBD2 17 TRBJ2-3 TRBV4-2 NA TGTGCCAGCAGCCAAGATGGGACTAGCGGATACACAGATACGCAGTATTTT CASSQDGTSGYTDTQYF
TRBD1 15 TRBJ1-2 TRBV7-2 many TGTGCCAGCAGCAAGGACAGGGGGTTACATAATGGCTACACCTTC CASSKDRGLHNGYTF
TRBD1 15 TRBJ2-2 TRBV6-1 few TGTGCCAGCAGTTTTTCAGGGGGGAACACCGGGGAGCTGTTTTTT CASSFSGGNTGELFF
TRBD2 13 TRBJ2-5 TRBV5-1 few TGCGCCAGCACCGTTGTAGCGGGGGAGACCCAGTACTTC CASTVVAGETQYF
TRBD1 15 TRBJ2-7 TRBV6-1 NA TGTGCCAGCAGAAGGGACAGAACATCAATGGGGGAGCAGTACTTC CASRRDRTSMGEQYF